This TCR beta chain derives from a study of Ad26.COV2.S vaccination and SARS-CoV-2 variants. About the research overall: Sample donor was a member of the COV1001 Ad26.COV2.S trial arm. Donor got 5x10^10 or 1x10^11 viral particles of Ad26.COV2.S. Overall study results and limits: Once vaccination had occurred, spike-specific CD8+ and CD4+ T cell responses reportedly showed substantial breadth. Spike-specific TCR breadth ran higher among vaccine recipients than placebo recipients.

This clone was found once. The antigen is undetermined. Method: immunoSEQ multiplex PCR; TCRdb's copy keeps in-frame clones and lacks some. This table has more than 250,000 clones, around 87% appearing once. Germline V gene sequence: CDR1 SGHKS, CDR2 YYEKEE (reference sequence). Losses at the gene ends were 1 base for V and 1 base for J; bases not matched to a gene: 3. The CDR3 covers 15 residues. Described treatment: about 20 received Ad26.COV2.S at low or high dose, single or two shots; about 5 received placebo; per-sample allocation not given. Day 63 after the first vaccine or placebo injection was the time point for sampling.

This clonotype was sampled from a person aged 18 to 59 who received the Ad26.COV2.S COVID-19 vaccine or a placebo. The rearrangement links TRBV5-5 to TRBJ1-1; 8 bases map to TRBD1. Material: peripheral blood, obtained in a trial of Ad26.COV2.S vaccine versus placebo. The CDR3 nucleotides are TGTGCCAGCAGCTTGCTGGACAGGGAGAACACTGAAGCTTTCTTT. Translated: CASSLLDRENTEAFF. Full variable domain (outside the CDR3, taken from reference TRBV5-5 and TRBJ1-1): DAGVTQSPTHLIKTRGQQVTLRCSPISGHKSVSWYQQVLGQGPQFIFQYYEKEERGRGNFPDRFSARQFPNYSSELNVNALLLGDSALYLCASSLLDRENTEAFFGQGTRLTVV.